The present TCR beta chain was sequenced within a study of human T cells and chemical hapten exposure. Turning to the study itself: The study patch tested 0.01% DPC on the upper back and read results at 6 days.

The time point: patch test 1, 2 weeks after DPC sensitization. Stated treatment: therapeutic diphenylcyclopropenone sensitization with weekly scalp DPC. TCRdb re-called the RACE reads with MiXCR, one entry per CDR3 protein. The sample lists tens of thousands of distinct CDR3 sequences, about 31% occurring once. Germline V gene sequence: CDR1 SGHVS, CDR2 FNYEAQ. Trimming shortened V by 0 bases and J by 7 bases, and 10 bases separated the two germline ends. The CDR3 sequence is 13 residues long. The V call is TRBV7-6, the J call TRBJ2-7, with D perhaps TRBD1 (5 bases). The sequence came from a man between 40 and 49 years old with alopecia areata. Some clones in this sample may be carry-over from other donors' samples. This sample comprised whole blood, obtained in connection with sensitization to the hapten diphenylcyclopropenone (DPC). The CDR3 sequence: CASSLAVRTEQYF. CDR3 nucleotide sequence: TGTGCCAGCAGCTTAGCGGTTAGGACAGAGCAGTACTTC.